One and the same sample provided the 32 T cell receptor beta chains below, sequenced in a study of T-cell memory formation after mild COVID-19. TCRdb re-called the 5' RACE reads with MiXCR, one entry per CDR3 protein. Among around 300,000 distinct CDR3 sequences, about an eighth were seen once, and the ten largest hold about 22%. The sequenced sample consisted of PBMCs or a T cell subset sorted from them (not recorded which). These receptors were obtained from a man younger than 30 who had mild COVID-19 (a few samples of this study predate the infection). Cell type and time point are not known.

The CDR3 spells CASTPQGHNTGELFF. For the CDR3, the DNA is TGTGCCAGCACCCCTCAGGGACACAACACCGGGGAGCTGTTTTTT. The chain uses TRBV27 and TRBJ2-2; a weak D match, TRBD1 (6 bases). This CDR3 has 15 residues. Germline V gene lookup returns CDR1 MNHEY and CDR2 SMNVEV (reference sequence). The germline V and J ends were trimmed by 7 bases and 2 bases, with 14 bases remaining between them.

This clonotype was detected many times. The gene calls are TRBV27 and TRBJ1-6; no firm D call. Trimming removed 6 bases from V and 6 bases from J, with 6 bases in between. This CDR3 comprises 12 residues. The germline gives CDR1 MNHEY, CDR2 SMNVEV (reference sequence). The CDR3, as DNA: TGTGCCAGCAGCCCCATTAATTCACCCCTCCACTTT. The encoded protein is CASSPINSPLHF.

This chain links TRBV6-5 with TRBJ1-1; the match to TRBD1 covers 9 bases. Germline V gene sequence: CDR1 MNHEY, CDR2 SVGAGI. J gave up 3 bases and V 0 bases, and 11 bases lay outside the gene matches. The CDR3 contains 18 residues. CDR3 sequence reads: CASSYSRGTGNRDTEAFF. The CDR3 region has the DNA TGTGCCAGCAGTTACTCGAGAGGGACAGGGAATAGAGACACTGAAGCTTTCTTT.

This clonotype was counted only a few times. The chain carries TRBV7-9 and TRBJ2-1; tentative D call: TRBD1 (9 bases). The germline CDR1 and CDR2 sequences are SEHNR and FQNEAQ (reference sequence). This CDR3 contains 16 residues. V was shortened by 5 bases and J by 7 bases, with 21 bases between the two germline ends. The CDR3 DNA is TGTGCCAGCAGCCCCCGGGGGGGACAGGGACGAAATGAGCAGTTCTTC. Protein product: CASSPRGGQGRNEQFF.

The V gene is TRBV15, the J gene TRBJ2-7; tentative D call: TRBD1 (5 bases). This CDR3 has 13 amino acids. V was pared by 3 bases and J by 2 bases, with 8 bases between. Germline loops: CDR1 LNHNV, CDR2 YYDKDF (reference sequence). CDR3 bases: TGTGCCACCAGCAGTGACAGAACCTACGAGCAGTACGTC. The encoded protein is CATSSDRTYEQYV.

This clonotype has a handful of counts. This rearrangement joins TRBV5-1 to TRBJ2-3; D is unresolved. Trimming cost V 9 bases and J 2 bases, with 13 bases left between them. Germline V gene lookup returns CDR1 SGHRS and CDR2 YFSETQ. CDR3 length equals 13 residues. In nucleotides, the CDR3 is TGCGCCACCACACGAACTCCCACAGATACGCAGTATTTT. Translation gives CATTRTPTDTQYF.

The chain combines TRBV30 with TRBJ2-7; D possibly matches TRBD1 or TRBD2 (5 bases each). The CDR3 is 14 residues long. V was cut by 3 bases and J by 5 bases, with 17 bases left in between. Germline CDR1 GTSNPN, CDR2 SVGIG (reference sequence). CDR3 in amino acids: CAWRWDRFGDEQYF. CDR3 bases: TGTGCCTGGAGGTGGGACCGGTTTGGCGACGAGCAGTACTTC.

There are many counts of this clonotype. At one end the junction does not follow the germline gene, possibly because of a read error. The chain links TRBV12-3 or TRBV12-4 to TRBJ1-1; D remains ambiguous. CDR3 size: 15 residues. CDR3 nucleotides: TGTGCCACCAGTCGAAGAGTGGGAGGGAACACTGAAGCTTTCTTT. As protein: CATSRRVGGNTEAFF.

This clonotype was observed many times. The V call is TRBV12-3 or TRBV12-4, the J call TRBJ1-2, with unresolved D. The V end was cut by 3 bases, the J end by 8 bases, with 13 bases between. The CDR3 extends over 13 amino acids. In DNA, the CDR3 is TGTGCCAGCAGTTTTGGAGTCCCCGACGGCTACACCTTC. The encoded protein is CASSFGVPDGYTF.

This clonotype was seen a handful of times. V and J are TRBV7-3 and TRBJ2-2, with TRBD1 matching 9 bases. Per germline, CDR1 SGHTA and CDR2 FQGTGA. The CDR3 is made up of 16 amino acids. V lost 5 bases, J lost 4 bases, and 8 bases stayed unmatched. CDR3 amino acids: CASSPTGTGRTGELFF. The CDR3 coding sequence is TGTGCCAGCAGCCCAACCGGGACAGGGCGCACCGGGGAGCTGTTTTTT.

This clonotype was seen only a few times. The gene calls are TRBV10-3 and TRBJ2-3, with a weak D call TRBD1 (6 bases). The germline CDR1 and CDR2 sequences are ENHRY and SYGVKD. V was shortened by 0 bases and J by 7 bases, with 11 bases between the two germline ends. CDR3 length: 14 residues. The CDR3 spells CAISESRGHNTQYF. The DNA for the CDR3 is TGTGCCATCAGTGAGTCCAGGGGCCACAATACGCAGTATTTT.

The V gene is TRBV2, the J gene TRBJ1-2, with D perhaps matching TRBD1 (6 bases). Germline CDR1 and CDR2: SNHLY and FYNNEI. The germline V and J ends were trimmed by 6 bases and 6 bases, with 23 bases remaining between them. The CDR3 spans 16 residues. The CDR3 reads CASRDPIWGQGDGYTF. In nucleotides, the CDR3 is TGTGCCAGCAGGGACCCGATTTGGGGGCAGGGCGATGGCTACACCTTC.

The chain employs TRBV30 and TRBJ2-3; possibly TRBD1 for D (6 bases). Germline loops: CDR1 GTSNPN, CDR2 SVGIG (reference sequence). The V end was cut by 5 bases, the J end by 1 base, with 16 bases between. There are 15 residues in the CDR3. CDR3 region: CAWQPARGGTDTQYF. The CDR3 DNA is TGTGCCTGGCAACCCGCCAGGGGAGGCACAGATACGCAGTATTTT.

This clonotype has more than one count but fewer than ten. V and J are TRBV9 and TRBJ1-1; D ambiguous. Trimming stripped 3 bases from V and 1 base from J, with 10 bases between. The CDR3 covers 14 residues. Looked up from germline, CDR1 is SGDLS and CDR2 is YYNGEE. The CDR3 nucleotides read TGTGCCAGCAGCGACCCTCCGGAGAACACTGAAGCTTTCTTT. It yields the protein CASSDPPENTEAFF. Looking up the rest from reference TRBV9 and TRBJ1-1 gives the full variable domain: DSGVTQTPKHLITATGQRVTLRCSPRSGDLSVYWYQQSLDQGLQFLIQYYNGEERAKGNILERFSAQQFPDLHSELNLSSLELGDSALYFCASSDPPENTEAFFGQGTRLTVV.

This clonotype was seen more than once but under ten times. The rearrangement links TRBV7-9 to TRBJ2-7; D possibly matches TRBD1 or TRBD2 (5 bases each). V was clipped by 4 bases and J by 5 bases, with 21 bases between them. The CDR3 consists of 16 residues. Germline assignment: CDR1 SEHNR and CDR2 FQNEAQ (reference sequence). CDR3 loop: CASSSSGSPIPNEQYV. The CDR3 coding sequence is TGTGCCAGCAGCTCCTCAGGGAGCCCGATTCCTAACGAGCAGTACGTC.

The V call is TRBV28, the J call TRBJ1-6; weak D call: TRBD1 (6 bases). Trimming removed 6 bases at V and 0 bases at J, with 18 bases between. CDR1 is MDHEN and CDR2 is SYDVKM in the germline V gene. The CDR3 is 18 residues long. The CDR3 protein is CASRTTVGQSSYNSPLHF. CDR3 bases: TGTGCCAGCAGGACCACGGTAGGACAGAGCTCCTATAATTCACCCCTCCACTTT.

The sample holds a few counts of this clonotype. The chain is built from TRBV27 and TRBJ2-7, with D perhaps matching TRBD2 (6 bases). Germline V gives CDR1 MNHEY, CDR2 SMNVEV (reference sequence). The CDR3 is 12 residues long. V was pared by 4 bases and J by 6 bases, with 10 bases between. The CDR3 spells CASSSQAGEQYF. The DNA for the CDR3 is TGTGCCAGCAGTTCCCAAGCGGGCGAGCAGTACTTC.

The chain employs TRBV10-3 and TRBJ1-1; 7 nucleotides align to TRBD1. The CDR3 loop spans 15 amino acids. Germline assignment: CDR1 ENHRY and CDR2 SYGVKD. Losses at the gene ends were 0 bases for V and 5 bases for J; bases not matched to a gene: 6. The CDR3 loop reads CAISESTQGPTEAFF. The CDR3 DNA is TGTGCCATCAGTGAGTCGACACAGGGGCCAACTGAAGCTTTCTTT.

This sequence joins TRBV20-1 and TRBJ2-5; D is possibly TRBD2 (7 bases). CDR3 length: 14 residues. The V gene lost 7 bases and the J gene lost 5 bases, with 20 bases spanning the gap. Germline CDR1 DFQATT, CDR2 SNEGSKA (reference sequence). The CDR3 sequence: CSVLLGGAGETQYF. CDR3 nucleotides: TGCAGTGTCCTCTTAGGGGGGGCAGGGGAGACCCAGTACTTC.

This clonotype appeared many times. The rearrangement uses TRBV7-2 and TRBJ1-2; D might be TRBD1 (5 bases). Germline values: CDR1 SGHTA, CDR2 FQGNSA. V shed 2 bases and J shed 0 bases, with 10 bases lying between them. The CDR3 sequence is 15 residues long. DNA for the CDR3: TGTGCCAGCAGCTTACTGCAGGGAGCTAACTATGGCTACACCTTC. Translation: CASSLLQGANYGYTF.

V and J are TRBV29-1 and TRBJ2-1, with 10 bases lining up with TRBD2. This CDR3 has 16 residues. Germline CDR1 and CDR2: SQVTM and ANQGSEA. Trimming at V came to 0 bases and at J to 0 bases, leaving 2 bases not matched to a gene. The CDR3 nucleotides read TGCAGCGTTGAAGATCGGACTAGCGGCTCCTACAATGAGCAGTTCTTC. Its protein is CSVEDRTSGSYNEQFF.

A few counts support this clonotype. The chain joins TRBV7-2 to TRBJ1-6, with D uncertain. The V end lost 3 bases, the J end lost 12 bases, and 12 bases lay between the germline ends. The length of the CDR3 is 13 residues. Germline V gives CDR1 SGHTA, CDR2 FQGNSA. CDR3 protein: CASSFEREVPLHF. The DNA of the CDR3 is TGTGCCAGCAGCTTCGAAAGGGAGGTACCCCTCCACTTT.

This clonotype was observed a handful of times. The V gene is TRBV12-3 or TRBV12-4, the J gene TRBJ1-1; D gene uncertain. Deletions cut 3 bases from V and 4 bases from J, with 12 bases between. The CDR3 runs 14 residues. CDR3 sequence (DNA): TGTGCCAGCAGTTTCCTTCTGGGTCGCACTGAAGCTTTCTTT. Translating it yields CASSFLLGRTEAFF.

The chain combines TRBV6-2 or TRBV6-3 with TRBJ1-2; no reliable D call. The germline V gene encodes CDR1 MNHEY and CDR2 SVGEGT. Trimming took off 6 bases at V and 0 bases at J, with 8 bases between the two ends. This CDR3 spans 13 amino acids. For the CDR3, the DNA is TGTGCCAGCAGGCTTACAGCTAACTATGGCTACACCTTC. Protein product: CASRLTANYGYTF.

The gene calls are TRBV3-2 and TRBJ1-5; the table's D call, TRBD1, has no DNA check behind it. TRBV3-2 is a pseudogene locus. This CDR3 has 15 residues. CDR3 sequence: CASSQVPGGGQPQHF. The CDR3, as DNA: TGTGCCAGCAGCCAAGTACCAGGGGGGGGTCAGCCCCAGCATTTT.

This clonotype has a count of ten or more. A much larger clone differs from this one at a single base, so this may be a read error. J is TRBJ2-3 and V is TRBV7-2; D gene uncertain. This CDR3 spans 12 amino acids. Germline V CDR1 and CDR2: SGHTA, FQGNSA. The V and J ends lost 1 base and 4 bases respectively, with 3 bases between them. The CDR3 DNA sequence: TGTGCCAGCAGCTTAGAGGCAGATACGCAGTATTTT. Translation gives CASSLEADTQYF.

In this sample, this clonotype turned up many times. The chain recombines TRBV6-5 with TRBJ2-7; 10 positions agree with TRBD1. There are 15 residues in the CDR3. J gave up 6 bases and V 6 bases, and 11 bases lay outside the gene matches. Germline CDR1 MNHEY, CDR2 SVGAGI. This CDR3 reads CASSWSPGQGREQYF. The CDR3 nucleotides are TGTGCCAGCAGCTGGTCCCCGGGACAGGGGCGCGAGCAGTACTTC.

Notes on this clonotype: A far larger clone is off by one base, so a read error is likely. The V gene is TRBV7-2, the J gene TRBJ2-7; D gene unclear. This CDR3 is built from 12 residues. Germline V gene data show CDR1 as SGHTA and CDR2 as FQGNSA. The CDR3 DNA reads TGTTCCAGCAGCTTGGGATCCTACGAGCAGTACTTC. This sequence encodes CSSSLGSYEQYF.

The chain couples TRBV12-5 to TRBJ1-1; 12 bases are shared with TRBD1. CDR3 length: 18 amino acids. The V and J ends lost 0 bases and 8 bases, in that order; junction bases with no gene match: 13. Germline CDR1 and CDR2: LGHNT and FRNRAP. The CDR3 nucleotides are TGTGCTAGTGGTTTGGTCCCCGGGACAGGGGGCGCGAGAGGCGAAGCTTTCTTT. Its protein product is CASGLVPGTGGARGEAFF.

This clonotype was seen a few times. V and J are TRBV5-1 and TRBJ2-1; 11 bases are a match to TRBD2. J gave up 9 bases and V 3 bases, and 8 bases lay outside the gene matches. This CDR3 comprises 15 residues. Germline V CDR1 and CDR2: SGHRS, YFSETQ. The CDR3 here is CASSSIAGGPSEQFF. CDR3 DNA sequence: TGCGCCAGCAGCTCAATAGCGGGGGGGCCCAGTGAGCAGTTCTTC.

V is TRBV7-9 and J is TRBJ1-6, with 9 bases fitting TRBD1. V was pared by 5 bases and J by 7 bases, with 6 bases of the junction left unmatched. The CDR3 extends over 15 amino acids. CDR1 and CDR2 (germline): SEHNR, FQNEAQ (reference sequence). The CDR3: CASSPGTGRNSPLHF. The CDR3 nucleotides are TGTGCCAGCAGCCCCGGGACAGGGCGCAATTCACCCCTCCACTTT.

In this sample, this clonotype turned up a few times. The chain couples TRBV5-4 to TRBJ2-2, with D possibly being TRBD1 (8 bases). The CDR3 extends over 15 amino acids. Trimming pared 4 bases from V and 3 bases from J, leaving 13 bases between. In germline, CDR1 is SGHNT, CDR2 YYREEE (reference sequence). CDR3 residues: CASSRTGRDTGELFF. The CDR3 nucleotides read TGTGCCAGCAGCCGGACAGGGAGGGACACCGGGGAGCTGTTTTTT.